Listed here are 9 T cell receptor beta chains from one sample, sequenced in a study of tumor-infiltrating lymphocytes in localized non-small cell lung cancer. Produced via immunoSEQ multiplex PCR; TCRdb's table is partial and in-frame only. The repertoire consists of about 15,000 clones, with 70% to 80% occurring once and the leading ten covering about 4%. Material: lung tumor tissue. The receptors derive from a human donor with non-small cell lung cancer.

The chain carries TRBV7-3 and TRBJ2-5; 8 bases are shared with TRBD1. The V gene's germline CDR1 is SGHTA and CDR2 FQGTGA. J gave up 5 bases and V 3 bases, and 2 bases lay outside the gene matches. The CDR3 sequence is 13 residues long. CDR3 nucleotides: TGTGCCAGCAGCTTTTCAGGGGGCGAGACCCAGTACTTC. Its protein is CASSFSGGETQYF.

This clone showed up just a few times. The CDR3 coding sequence is TGTGCCAGCAGCAAGGCCGGAGCGGATACTAGCACAGATACGCAGTATTTT. Its protein is CASSKAGADTSTDTQYF. This rearrangement joins TRBV5-8 to TRBJ2-3; a weak D match, TRBD2 (5 bases). The CDR3 sequence is 17 residues long. V was clipped by 4 bases and J by 0 bases, with 18 bases between them. The germline gives CDR1 SGHTS, CDR2 YDEGEE.

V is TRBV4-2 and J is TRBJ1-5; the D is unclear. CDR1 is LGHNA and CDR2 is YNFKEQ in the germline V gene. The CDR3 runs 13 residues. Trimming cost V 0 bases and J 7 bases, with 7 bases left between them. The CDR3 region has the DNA TGTGCCAGCAGCCAAGATCCAGGACAGCCCCAGCATTTT. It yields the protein CASSQDPGQPQHF.

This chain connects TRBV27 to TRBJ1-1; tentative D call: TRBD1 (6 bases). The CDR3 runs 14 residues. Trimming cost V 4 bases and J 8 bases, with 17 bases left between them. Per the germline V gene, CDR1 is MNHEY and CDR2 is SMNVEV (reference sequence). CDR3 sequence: CASSSETGTTEAFF. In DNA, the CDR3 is TGTGCCAGCAGTTCTGAAACAGGGACTACAGAAGCTTTCTTT.

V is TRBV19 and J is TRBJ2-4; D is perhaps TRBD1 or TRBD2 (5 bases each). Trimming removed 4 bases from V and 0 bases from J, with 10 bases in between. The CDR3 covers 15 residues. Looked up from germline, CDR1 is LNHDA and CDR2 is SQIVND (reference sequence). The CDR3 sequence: CASSTPGTAKNIQYF. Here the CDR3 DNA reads TGTGCCAGTAGTACCCCCGGGACAGCCAAAAACATTCAGTACTTC.

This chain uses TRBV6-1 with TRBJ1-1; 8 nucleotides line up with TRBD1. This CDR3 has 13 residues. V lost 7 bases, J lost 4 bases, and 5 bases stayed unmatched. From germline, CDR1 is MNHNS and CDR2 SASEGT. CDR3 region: CASKSTGGTEAFF. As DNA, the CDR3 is TGTGCCAGCAAATCAACAGGGGGCACTGAAGCTTTCTTT.

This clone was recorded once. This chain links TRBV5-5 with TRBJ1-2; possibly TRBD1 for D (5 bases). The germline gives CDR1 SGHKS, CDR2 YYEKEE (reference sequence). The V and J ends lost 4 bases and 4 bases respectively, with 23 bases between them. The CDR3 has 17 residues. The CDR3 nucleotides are TGTGCCAGCAGCCGAAAGCCCAACGGGGGGAATGGCTATGGCTACACCTTC. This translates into CASSRKPNGGNGYGYTF.

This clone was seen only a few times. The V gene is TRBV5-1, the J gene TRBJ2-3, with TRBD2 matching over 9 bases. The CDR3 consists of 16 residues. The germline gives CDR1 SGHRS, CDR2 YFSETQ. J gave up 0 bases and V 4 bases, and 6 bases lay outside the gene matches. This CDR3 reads CASSTIAGVSTDTQYF. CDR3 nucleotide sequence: TGCGCCAGCAGCACCATAGCGGGAGTGAGCACAGATACGCAGTATTTT.

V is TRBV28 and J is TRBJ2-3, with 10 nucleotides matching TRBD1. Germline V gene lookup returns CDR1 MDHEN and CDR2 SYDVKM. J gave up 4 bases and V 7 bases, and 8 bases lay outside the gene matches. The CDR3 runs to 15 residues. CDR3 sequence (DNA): TGTGCCAGCAACCCCCTGACAGGGGGCTCAGATACGCAGTATTTT. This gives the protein CASNPLTGGSDTQYF. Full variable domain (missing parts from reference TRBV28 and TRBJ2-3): DVKVTQSSRYLVKRTGEKVFLECVQDMDHENMFWYRQDPGLGLRLIYFSYDVKMKEKGDIPEGYSVSREKKERFSLILESASTNQTSMYLCASNPLTGGSDTQYFGPGTRLTVL.